This T cell receptor beta chain was retrieved from a study of blood T cell repertoires in COVID-19. In the study overall: Samples taken during acute and convalescent COVID-19 were collected in the United States, Italy and Spain. Sources were T cells, B-cell-depleted T cells, or PBMCs; the material itself was cDNA or gDNA.

Trimming removed 3 bases at V and 10 bases at J, with 19 bases between. There are 14 residues in the CDR3. Germline V gene sequence: CDR1 SGDLS, CDR2 YYNGEE. Authors' processing steps: Amplification of reference gene primers was used by the study to estimate nucleated cell counts. Produced via immunoSEQ multiplex PCR; TCRdb's table is partial and in-frame only. For V, J and clone size, that table is used; D and trimming come from the DNA. Among more than 85,000 clones listed, around nine tenths were seen once. Specimen: peripheral blood. The origin of this receptor is a man in his fifties with active or convalescent COVID-19. The J gene is TRBJ2-5, the V gene TRBV9; a weak D match, TRBD2 (6 bases). As DNA, the CDR3 is TGTGCCAGCAGCGGGTTAAGCGGCCCGGAGGGCCAGTACTTC. Amino acids: CASSGLSGPEGQYF.